Presented here are 21 T cell receptor beta chains from one specimen sequenced in a study of graft-versus-host responses after intestinal transplantation. Sequencing was performed with immunoSEQ multiplex PCR; in TCRdb, only in-frame clones are kept and a portion is missing. This table holds 20,000 or so clones, more than 65% found once. The sequencing here drew on PBMCs, taken 14 days after transplant. Receptors originate from a human patient who received an intestinal transplant, so some T cells may come from the graft donor.

This sequence joins TRBV6-5 and TRBJ2-3; D is unclear. V shed 6 bases and J shed 4 bases, with 11 bases lying between them. This CDR3 has 13 amino acids. In germline, CDR1 is MNHEY, CDR2 SVGAGI. Written as DNA, the CDR3 is TGTGCCAGCAGCCCCGGACGGGCAGATACGCAGTATTTT. This codes for CASSPGRADTQYF.

The table lists this clone with a count of one. The chain combines TRBV27 with TRBJ2-4; D unclear. The germline CDR1 and CDR2 sequences are MNHEY and SMNVEV (reference sequence). CDR3 size: 13 residues. V dropped 2 bases and J dropped 7 bases, with 9 bases sitting between them. The CDR3 protein is CASSLRAANIQYF. DNA for the CDR3: TGTGCCAGCAGTTTACGGGCGGCGAACATTCAGTACTTC.

The CDR3 DNA sequence: TGTGCCATCAGTGAGTCGAGCGGGGGGTACTACGAGCAGTACTTC. Protein sequence: CAISESSGGYYEQYF. The chain couples TRBV10-3 to TRBJ2-7; TRBD2 agrees at 9 bases. The CDR3 runs to 15 residues. In germline, CDR1 is ENHRY, CDR2 SYGVKD. V trimming: 0 bases; J trimming: 3 bases; junction bases outside the gene matches: 3.

The chain combines TRBV7-8 with TRBJ2-5; TRBD2 matches at 13 bases. Near its end, the DNA agrees better with TRBJ2-7, so the J call may be wrong. Germline-derived CDR1 and CDR2 are SGHVS and FQNEAQ. This CDR3 is built from 15 residues. CDR3 nucleotides: TGTGCCAGCAGCTCGGGGACTAGCGGGAACTACGAGCAGTACTTC. It translates to CASSSGTSGNYEQYF.

There are a few counts of this clone. V is TRBV10-3 and J is TRBJ1-2; D is uncertain. Germline-derived CDR1 and CDR2 are ENHRY and SYGVKD. The CDR3 covers 12 residues. V was pared by 7 bases and J by 4 bases, with 10 bases between. The CDR3 reads CAIMGTPYGYTF. The CDR3 DNA follows: TGTGCCATCATGGGAACACCCTATGGCTACACCTTC.

The V and J genes are TRBV9 and TRBJ1-6; D is uncertain. Germline assignment: CDR1 SGDLS and CDR2 YYNGEE. This CDR3 has 17 amino acids. Trimming stripped 0 bases from V and 5 bases from J, with 15 bases between. CDR3 sequence: CASSVAGGYDDNSPLHF. Here the CDR3 DNA reads TGTGCCAGCAGCGTAGCTGGAGGGTATGATGATAATTCACCCCTCCACTTT.

The chain uses TRBV6-1 and TRBJ2-7; D ambiguous. The germline V gene encodes CDR1 MNHNS and CDR2 SASEGT. The CDR3 loop spans 12 amino acids. V was cut by 1 base and J by 3 bases, with 4 bases left in between. The CDR3 coding sequence is TGTGCCAGCAGTGAAGATTACTACGAGCAGTACTTC. Its protein product is CASSEDYYEQYF.

This clone was picked up one time. The V and J genes are TRBV5-1 and TRBJ2-7; TRBD1 aligns across 10 bases. V shed 0 bases and J 0 bases; nucleotides not matched to a gene: 6. This CDR3 is built from 17 residues. Germline V gene lookup returns CDR1 SGHRS and CDR2 YFSETQ. The CDR3 DNA sequence: TGCGCCAGCAGCTTGGTGGTGGGGACAGGGGACTCCTACGAGCAGTACTTC. Its protein product is CASSLVVGTGDSYEQYF.

The chain links TRBV7-9 to TRBJ1-5; no reliable D call. The ends were cut back, 1 base at V and 2 bases at J, with 3 bases in the middle. Germline assignment: CDR1 SEHNR and CDR2 FQNEAQ (reference sequence). The CDR3 extends over 13 amino acids. In DNA, the CDR3 is TGTGCCAGCAGCTTAGAACGCAATCAGCCCCAGCATTTT. As protein: CASSLERNQPQHF.

The V gene is TRBV15, the J gene TRBJ1-2, with a possible D match to TRBD1 (6 bases). V shed 2 bases and J shed 8 bases, with 15 bases lying between them. The CDR3 is 14 residues long. Germline-derived CDR1 and CDR2 are LNHNV and YYDKDF (reference sequence). CDR3 nucleotides: TGTGCCACCAGCAGATCTCAGGGGCTGGGGGGCTACACCTTC. This encodes CATSRSQGLGGYTF. Full variable domain (missing parts from reference TRBV15 and TRBJ1-2): DAMVIQNPRYQVTQFGKPVTLSCSQTLNHNVMYWYQQKSSQAPKLLFHYYDKDFNNEADTPDNFQSRRPNTSFCFLDIRSPGLGDTAMYLCATSRSQGLGGYTFGSGTRLTVV.

V is TRBV29-1 and J is TRBJ2-7; the D gene is possibly TRBD2 (5 bases). The CDR3 totals 13 residues. Per the germline V gene, CDR1 is SQVTM and CDR2 is ANQGSEA. Trimming took 0 bases from V and 2 from J, leaving 8 bases between them. The CDR3, as DNA: TGCAGCGTTGAAGATGGGCGGGCCTACGAGCAGTACTTC. It is translated as CSVEDGRAYEQYF.

This chain connects TRBV27 to TRBJ1-2; tentatively, D is TRBD1 (6 bases). Germline CDR1 and CDR2: MNHEY and SMNVEV (reference sequence). Trimming pared 1 base from V and 4 bases from J, leaving 16 bases between. The CDR3 sequence is 16 residues long. CDR3 sequence: CASSLLSGGSPYGYTF. The CDR3 DNA reads as TGTGCCAGCAGTTTATTATCCGGGGGCAGTCCCTATGGCTACACCTTC.

This clone appeared a single time. V and J are TRBV27 and TRBJ2-1; 7 bases match TRBD2. V lost 2 bases to trimming and J lost 1 base; unmatched junction nucleotides: 2. This CDR3 has 15 residues. The germline CDR1 and CDR2 sequences are MNHEY and SMNVEV (reference sequence). CDR3 DNA: TGTGCCAGCAGTTTAGGACTAGTATCCTACAATGAGCAGTTCTTC. Its translation is CASSLGLVSYNEQFF.

The V call is TRBV11-2, the J call TRBJ2-1; D might be TRBD1 (6 bases). V dropped 5 bases and J dropped 1 base, with 15 bases sitting between them. Germline V gene sequence: CDR1 SGHAT, CDR2 FQNNGV. The CDR3 covers 16 residues. The CDR3 reads CASSAAWTDSYNEQFF. The DNA of the CDR3 is TGTGCCAGCAGCGCGGCATGGACAGATTCCTACAATGAGCAGTTCTTC. The full variable domain, rest sourced from reference TRBV11-2 and TRBJ2-1, is EAGVAQSPRYKIIEKRQSVAFWCNPISGHATLYWYQQILGQGPKLLIQFQNNGVVDDSQLPKDRFSAERLKGVDSTLKIQPAKLEDSAVYLCASSAAWTDSYNEQFFGPGTRLTVL.

The chain links TRBV6-6 to TRBJ1-1; D uncertain. This CDR3 is built from 14 residues. Looked up from germline, CDR1 is MNHNY and CDR2 is SVGAGI (reference sequence). The germline V and J ends were trimmed by 2 bases and 1 base, with 8 bases remaining between them. The CDR3 nucleotides are TGTGCCAGCAGTTACACAAATCAGAACACTGAAGCTTTCTTT. Amino acids: CASSYTNQNTEAFF.

This chain links TRBV2 with TRBJ1-2; D not certain. The length of the CDR3 is 12 residues. V was trimmed by 1 base and J by 3 bases, leaving 3 bases between them. Germline lookup yields CDR1 SNHLY and CDR2 FYNNEI. In DNA form, the CDR3 reads TGTGCCAGCAGTGAAGAGGACTATGGCTACACCTTC. This gives the protein CASSEEDYGYTF. Using reference TRBV2 and TRBJ1-2 for the parts outside the CDR3, the full variable domain is EPEVTQTPSHQVTQMGQEVILRCVPISNHLYFYWYRQILGQKVEFLVSFYNNEISEKSEIFDDQFSVERPDGSNFTLKIRSTKLEDSAMYFCASSEEDYGYTFGSGTRLTVV.

This clone was counted between two and nine times. The gene calls are TRBV9 and TRBJ2-7; D possibly uses TRBD1 or TRBD2 (6 bases each). The ends were cut back, 0 bases at V and 6 bases at J, with 13 bases in the middle. Germline-derived CDR1 and CDR2 are SGDLS and YYNGEE. CDR3 size: 14 residues. CDR3 sequence reads: CASSVDGGPLEQYF. The CDR3 bases are TGTGCCAGCAGCGTAGACGGGGGCCCCCTCGAGCAGTACTTC. Combining the CDR3 with reference TRBV9 and TRBJ2-7 gives the whole variable domain DSGVTQTPKHLITATGQRVTLRCSPRSGDLSVYWYQQSLDQGLQFLIQYYNGEERAKGNILERFSAQQFPDLHSELNLSSLELGDSALYFCASSVDGGPLEQYFGPGTRLTVT.

V usage is TRBV4-1 and J usage is TRBJ1-3; D is ambiguous. The CDR3 is 14 residues long. The germline V and J ends were trimmed by 5 bases and 0 bases, with 8 bases remaining between them. In germline, CDR1 is MGHRA, CDR2 YSYEKL. In nucleotides, the CDR3 is TGCGCCAGCAGCGTATCCGGCTCTGGAAACACCATATATTTT. Its protein product is CASSVSGSGNTIYF.

As to this clone: The junction shows a germline mismatch at one end, possibly a read error. The chain employs TRBV5-6 and TRBJ1-6; D remains unclear. This CDR3 is 19 amino acids long. The V gene's germline CDR1 is SGHDT and CDR2 YYEEEE. CDR3 loop: CASSATGIGTVIGNSLLHF. In DNA form, the CDR3 reads TGTGCCAGCAGCGCAACCGGGATAGGTACAGTCATCGGGAATTCACTCCTCCACTTT.

V gene TRBV23-1 combines with J gene TRBJ1-2, with 7 bases identical to TRBD1. TRBV23-1 has ORF status, its function being uncertain. The CDR3 spans 16 residues. Trimming at V came to 5 bases and at J to 3 bases, leaving 12 bases not matched to a gene. The CDR3 spells CASSRNVRDRDYGYTF. For the CDR3, the DNA is TGCGCCAGCAGTAGAAACGTTCGGGACAGAGACTATGGCTACACCTTC.

Turning to this clone: This sample also contains other DNA sequences that code for the same CDR3. CDR3 in DNA: TGTGCCAAAGACAGAGCCACAGATACGCAGTATTTT. It encodes CAKDRATDTQYF. The gene calls are TRBV7-9 and TRBJ2-3; maybe TRBD1 (5 bases). This CDR3 has 12 amino acids. Trimming took 10 bases from V and 2 from J, leaving 10 bases between them. CDR1 and CDR2 (germline): SEHNR, FQNEAQ (reference sequence).